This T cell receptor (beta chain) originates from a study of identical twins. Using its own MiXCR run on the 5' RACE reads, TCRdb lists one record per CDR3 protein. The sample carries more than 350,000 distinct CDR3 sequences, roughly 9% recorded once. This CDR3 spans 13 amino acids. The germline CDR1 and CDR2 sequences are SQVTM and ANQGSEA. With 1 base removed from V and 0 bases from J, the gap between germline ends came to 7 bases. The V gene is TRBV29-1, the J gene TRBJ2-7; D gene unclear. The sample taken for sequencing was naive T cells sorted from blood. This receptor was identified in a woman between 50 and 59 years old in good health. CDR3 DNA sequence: TGCAGCGTTGAAGGGCAGGACTCCTACGAGCAGTACTTC. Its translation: CSVEGQDSYEQYF.